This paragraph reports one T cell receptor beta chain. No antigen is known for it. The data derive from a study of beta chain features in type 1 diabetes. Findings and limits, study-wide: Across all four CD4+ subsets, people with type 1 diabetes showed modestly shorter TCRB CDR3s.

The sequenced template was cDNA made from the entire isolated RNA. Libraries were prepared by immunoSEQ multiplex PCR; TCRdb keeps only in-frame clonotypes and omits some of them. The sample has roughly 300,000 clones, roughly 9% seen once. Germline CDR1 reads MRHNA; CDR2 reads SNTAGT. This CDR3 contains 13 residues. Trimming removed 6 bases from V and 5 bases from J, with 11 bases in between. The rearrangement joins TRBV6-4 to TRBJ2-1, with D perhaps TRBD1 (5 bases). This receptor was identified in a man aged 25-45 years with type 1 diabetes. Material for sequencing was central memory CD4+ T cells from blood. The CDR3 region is CASSAQGDNEQFF. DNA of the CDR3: TGTGCCAGCAGCGCTCAGGGTGACAATGAGCAGTTCTTC.